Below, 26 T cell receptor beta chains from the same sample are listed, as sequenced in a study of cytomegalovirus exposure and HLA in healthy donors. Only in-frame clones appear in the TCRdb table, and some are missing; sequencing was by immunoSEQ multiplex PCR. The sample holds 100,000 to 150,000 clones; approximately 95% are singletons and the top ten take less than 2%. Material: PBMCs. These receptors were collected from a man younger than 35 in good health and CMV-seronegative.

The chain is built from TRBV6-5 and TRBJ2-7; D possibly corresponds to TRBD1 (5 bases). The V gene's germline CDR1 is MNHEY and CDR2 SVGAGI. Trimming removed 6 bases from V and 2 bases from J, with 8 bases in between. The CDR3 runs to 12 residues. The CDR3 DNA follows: TGTGCCAGCAGGGGGCAGGCCTACGAGCAGTACTTC. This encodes CASRGQAYEQYF.

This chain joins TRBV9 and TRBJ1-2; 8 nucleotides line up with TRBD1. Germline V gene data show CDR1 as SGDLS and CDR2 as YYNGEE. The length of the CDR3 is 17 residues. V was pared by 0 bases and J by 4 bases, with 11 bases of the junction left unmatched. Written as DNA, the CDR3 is TGTGCCAGCAGCGTAGTGACAGGGGAATTTTTAGGCTATGGCTACACCTTC. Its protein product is CASSVVTGEFLGYGYTF.

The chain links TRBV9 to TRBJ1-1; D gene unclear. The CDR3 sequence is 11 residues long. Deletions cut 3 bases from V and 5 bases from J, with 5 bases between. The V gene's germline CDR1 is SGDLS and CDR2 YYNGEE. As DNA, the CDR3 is TGTGCCAGCAGCGCGGGGACTGAAGCTTTCTTT. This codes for CASSAGTEAFF.

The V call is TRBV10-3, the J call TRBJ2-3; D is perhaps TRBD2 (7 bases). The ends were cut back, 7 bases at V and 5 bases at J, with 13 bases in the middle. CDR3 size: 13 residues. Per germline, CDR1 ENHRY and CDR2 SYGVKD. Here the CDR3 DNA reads TGTGCCATCAACTGGGGGGGCGAAGATACGCAGTATTTT. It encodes CAINWGGEDTQYF.

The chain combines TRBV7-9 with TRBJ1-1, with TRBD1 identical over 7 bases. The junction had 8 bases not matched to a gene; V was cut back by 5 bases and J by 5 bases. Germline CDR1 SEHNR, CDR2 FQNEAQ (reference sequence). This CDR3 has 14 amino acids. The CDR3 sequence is CASSLENRGTEAFF. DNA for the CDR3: TGTGCCAGCAGCCTTGAAAACAGGGGTACTGAAGCTTTCTTT.

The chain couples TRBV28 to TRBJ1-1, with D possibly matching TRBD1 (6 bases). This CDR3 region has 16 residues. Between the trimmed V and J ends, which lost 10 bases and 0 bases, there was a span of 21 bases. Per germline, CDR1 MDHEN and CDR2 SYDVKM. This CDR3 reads CATRISTGGLNTEAFF. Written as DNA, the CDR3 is TGTGCCACCCGTATCTCAACGGGGGGGCTGAACACTGAAGCTTTCTTT.

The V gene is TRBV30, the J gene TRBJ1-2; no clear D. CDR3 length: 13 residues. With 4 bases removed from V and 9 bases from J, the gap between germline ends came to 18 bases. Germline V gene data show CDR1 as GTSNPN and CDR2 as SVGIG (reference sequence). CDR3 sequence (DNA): TGTGCCTGGAATCGAGAGGAGCGCCGGAGCTACACCTTC. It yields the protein CAWNREERRSYTF.

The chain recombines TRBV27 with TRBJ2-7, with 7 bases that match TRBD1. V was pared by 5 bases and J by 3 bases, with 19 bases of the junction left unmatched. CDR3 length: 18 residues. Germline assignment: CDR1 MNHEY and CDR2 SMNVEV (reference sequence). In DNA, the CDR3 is TGTGCCAGCAGTCCACGACAGGGCCCTTTTCAGATTGGCTACGAGCAGTACTTC. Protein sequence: CASSPRQGPFQIGYEQYF.

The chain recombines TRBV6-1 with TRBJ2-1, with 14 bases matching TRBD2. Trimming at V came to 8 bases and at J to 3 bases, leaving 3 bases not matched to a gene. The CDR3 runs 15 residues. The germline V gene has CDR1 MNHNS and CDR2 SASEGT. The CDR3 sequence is CASEGTSGGYNEQFF. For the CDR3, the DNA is TGTGCCAGCGAAGGGACTAGCGGGGGCTACAATGAGCAGTTCTTC.

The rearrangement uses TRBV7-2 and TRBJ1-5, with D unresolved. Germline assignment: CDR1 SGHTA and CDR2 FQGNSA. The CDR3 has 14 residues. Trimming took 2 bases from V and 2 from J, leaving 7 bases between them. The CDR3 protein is CASSLWEGNQPQHF. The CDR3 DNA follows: TGTGCCAGCAGCTTATGGGAGGGCAATCAGCCCCAGCATTTT.

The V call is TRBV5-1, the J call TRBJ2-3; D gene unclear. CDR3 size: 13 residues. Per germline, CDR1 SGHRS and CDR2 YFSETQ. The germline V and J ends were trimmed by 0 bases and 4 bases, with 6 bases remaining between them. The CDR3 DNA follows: TGCGCCAGCAGCTTGGCCCCAGCAGATACGCAGTATTTT. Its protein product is CASSLAPADTQYF.

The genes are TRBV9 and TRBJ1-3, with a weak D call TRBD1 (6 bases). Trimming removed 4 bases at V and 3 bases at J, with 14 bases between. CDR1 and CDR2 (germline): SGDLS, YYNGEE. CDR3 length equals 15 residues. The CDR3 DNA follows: TGTGCCAGCAGCCCAGGGGTTAGGGGTGGAAACACCATATATTTT. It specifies CASSPGVRGGNTIYF.

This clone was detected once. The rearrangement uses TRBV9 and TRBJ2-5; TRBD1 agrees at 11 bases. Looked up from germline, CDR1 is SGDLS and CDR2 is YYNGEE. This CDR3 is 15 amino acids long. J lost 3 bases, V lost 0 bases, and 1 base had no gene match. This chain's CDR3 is CASSVGGQGEETQYF. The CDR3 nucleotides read TGTGCCAGCAGCGTAGGGGGACAGGGGGAAGAGACCCAGTACTTC.

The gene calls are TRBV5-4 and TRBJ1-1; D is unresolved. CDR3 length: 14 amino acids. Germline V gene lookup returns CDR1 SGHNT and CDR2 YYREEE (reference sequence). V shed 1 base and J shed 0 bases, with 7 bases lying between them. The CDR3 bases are TGTGCCAGCAGCTTGATCGGGATGAACACTGAAGCTTTCTTT. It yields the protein CASSLIGMNTEAFF.

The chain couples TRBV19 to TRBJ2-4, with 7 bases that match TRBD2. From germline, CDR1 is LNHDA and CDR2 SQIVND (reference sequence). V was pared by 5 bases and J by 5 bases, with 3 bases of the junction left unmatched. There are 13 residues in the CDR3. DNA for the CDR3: TGTGCCAGTAGTGGAGGACTAGAAAACATTCAGTACTTC. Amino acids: CASSGGLENIQYF.

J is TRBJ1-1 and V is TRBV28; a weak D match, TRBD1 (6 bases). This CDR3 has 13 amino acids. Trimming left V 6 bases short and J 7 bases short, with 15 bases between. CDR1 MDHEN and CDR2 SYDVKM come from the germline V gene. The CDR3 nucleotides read TGTGCCAGCAGCAGGACAGCATTTCTTGAAGCTTTCTTT. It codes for CASSRTAFLEAFF.

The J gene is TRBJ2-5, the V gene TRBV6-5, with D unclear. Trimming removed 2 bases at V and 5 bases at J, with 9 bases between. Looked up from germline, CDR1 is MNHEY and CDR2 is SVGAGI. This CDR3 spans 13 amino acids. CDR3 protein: CASSYAIWETQYF. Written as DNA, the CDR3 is TGTGCCAGCAGTTACGCGATCTGGGAGACCCAGTACTTC.

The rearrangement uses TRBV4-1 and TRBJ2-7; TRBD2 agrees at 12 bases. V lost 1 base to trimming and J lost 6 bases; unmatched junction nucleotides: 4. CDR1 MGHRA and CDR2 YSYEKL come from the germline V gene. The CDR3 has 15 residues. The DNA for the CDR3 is TGCGCCAGCAGCCAAGGACTAGCGGGGGTAGGCGAGCAGTACTTC. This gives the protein CASSQGLAGVGEQYF.

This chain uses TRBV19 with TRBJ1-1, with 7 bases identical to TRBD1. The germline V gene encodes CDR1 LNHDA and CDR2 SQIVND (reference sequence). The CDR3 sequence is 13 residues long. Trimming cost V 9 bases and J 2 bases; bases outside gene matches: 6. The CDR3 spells CARQGRSNTEAFF. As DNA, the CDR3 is TGTGCCAGACAGGGGCGAAGTAACACTGAAGCTTTCTTT.

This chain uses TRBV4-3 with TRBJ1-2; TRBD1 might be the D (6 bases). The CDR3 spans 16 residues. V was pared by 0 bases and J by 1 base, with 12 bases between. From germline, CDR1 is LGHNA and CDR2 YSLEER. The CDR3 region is CASSQDEAGVNYGYTF. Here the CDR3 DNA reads TGCGCCAGCAGCCAAGACGAGGCAGGGGTTAACTATGGCTACACCTTC.

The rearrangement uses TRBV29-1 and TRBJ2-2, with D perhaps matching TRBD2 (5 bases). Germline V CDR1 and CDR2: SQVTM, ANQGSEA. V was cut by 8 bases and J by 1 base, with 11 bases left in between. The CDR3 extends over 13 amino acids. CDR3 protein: CSTVRGNTGELFF. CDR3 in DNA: TGCAGCACGGTACGGGGGAACACCGGGGAGCTGTTTTTT.

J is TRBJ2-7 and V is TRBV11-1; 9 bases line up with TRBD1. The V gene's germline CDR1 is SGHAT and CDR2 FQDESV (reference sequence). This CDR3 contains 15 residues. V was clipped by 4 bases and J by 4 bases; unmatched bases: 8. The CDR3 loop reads CASSSSTGGVYEQYF. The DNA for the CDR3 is TGTGCCAGCAGCTCCTCTACAGGGGGCGTTTACGAGCAGTACTTC. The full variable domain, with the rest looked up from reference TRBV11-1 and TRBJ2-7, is EAEVAQSPRYKITEKSQAVAFWCDPISGHATLYWYRQILGQGPELLVQFQDESVVDDSQLPKDRFSAERLKGVDSTLKIQPAELGDSAMYLCASSSSTGGVYEQYFGPGTRLTVT.

CDR3 coding DNA: TGTGCCAGCAGGACGTCAGGGGGCGGCTACAATGAGCAGTTCTTC. It codes for CASRTSGGGYNEQFF. The chain carries TRBV28 and TRBJ2-1, with 8 nucleotides matching TRBD1. V shed 6 bases and J 3 bases; nucleotides not matched to a gene: 7. The CDR3 is 15 residues long. Germline loops: CDR1 MDHEN, CDR2 SYDVKM.

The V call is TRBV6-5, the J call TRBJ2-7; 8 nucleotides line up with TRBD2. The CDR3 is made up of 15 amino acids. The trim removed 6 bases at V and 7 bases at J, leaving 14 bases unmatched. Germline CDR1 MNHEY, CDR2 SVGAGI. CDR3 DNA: TGTGCCAGCAGCTTAGAGCGGGAGCCCTTGGGTGAGCAGTACTTC. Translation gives CASSLEREPLGEQYF.

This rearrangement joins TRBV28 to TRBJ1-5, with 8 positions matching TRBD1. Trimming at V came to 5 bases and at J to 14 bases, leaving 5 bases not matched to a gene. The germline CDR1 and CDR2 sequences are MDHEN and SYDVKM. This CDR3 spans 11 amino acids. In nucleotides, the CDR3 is TGTGCCAGCAGTCCAAGACAGGGGAAGCATTTT. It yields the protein CASSPRQGKHF.

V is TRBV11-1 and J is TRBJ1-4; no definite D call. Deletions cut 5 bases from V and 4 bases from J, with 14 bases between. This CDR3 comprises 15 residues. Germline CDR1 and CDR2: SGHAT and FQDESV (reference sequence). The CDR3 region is CASSAQHRGNEKLFF. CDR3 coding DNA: TGTGCCAGCAGCGCTCAACATCGCGGTAATGAAAAACTGTTTTTT.